The T cell receptor beta chain described here comes from a study of blood T cell repertoires in COVID-19. Study overall: Whether acute or convalescent, the COVID-19 samples came from the United States, Italy and Spain. The cDNA or gDNA used as material had been derived from T cells, B-cell-depleted T cells, or PBMCs.

This clone was seen just once. Trimming pared 6 bases from V and 4 bases from J, leaving 18 bases between. The CDR3 loop spans 15 amino acids. Per germline, CDR1 KGHSH and CDR2 LQKENI. Only in-frame clones appear in the TCRdb table, and some are missing; sequencing was by immunoSEQ multiplex PCR. This sample has approximately 81,000 clones; 85% to 90% occur once, and the top ten carry around 1%. The age range of participants was about 18 to 100 years, with residence in about 25 US areas. This TCR was recovered from a woman aged 45-65 years with acute COVID-19. The sample consisted of PBMCs or T cells enriched from blood (not recorded which). The chain combines TRBV18 with TRBJ2-5, with D tentatively TRBD1 (5 bases). Here the CDR3 reads CASSPVRQGRETQYF. The CDR3 region has the DNA TGTGCCAGCTCCCCCGTTAGGCAGGGTCGAGAGACCCAGTACTTC.